This is a list of T cell receptor beta chains from one sample in a study of cytomegalovirus exposure and HLA in healthy donors. Data came from immunoSEQ multiplex PCR; TCRdb stores just in-frame clones and leaves some out. The table includes fewer than 150,000 clones, 82% detected once. Sequenced input: PBMCs. The receptors stem from a woman between 18 and 30 years old in good health and CMV-seronegative. Each CDR3 is given with its conserved first and last residue. A D gene is named only where the DNA matches it firmly. Size is omitted from some rows. Given values are once, few, many or a class for expanded clones.

cdr3_length	j_call	d_call	v_call	clone_size	cdr3_nt	cdr3_aa
14	TRBJ2-7	TRBD2	TRBV11-2	NA	TGTGCCAGCAGCGAACTAGCGGCCTCCTACGAGCAGTACTTC	CASSELAASYEQYF
14	TRBJ1-1	NA	TRBV4-3	few	TGCGCCAGCAGCCTCAACAGGGCGGGCACTGAAGCTTTCTTT	CASSLNRAGTEAFF
16	TRBJ2-1	NA	TRBV5-1	NA	TGCGCCAGCAGCGACTATCTAGTGAACTCCTACAATGAGCAGTTCTTC	CASSDYLVNSYNEQFF
14	TRBJ2-3	NA	TRBV11-2	NA	TGTGCCAGCAGCTTAGGGCAGGGAACAGATACGCAGTATTTT	CASSLGQGTDTQYF
14	TRBJ2-7	TRBD1	TRBV6-5	NA	TGTGCCAGCAGGACCGACAGACAGGGGCACGAGCAGTACTTC	CASRTDRQGHEQYF
15	TRBJ1-1	NA	TRBV6-6	once	TGTGCCAGCAGCAAATATGAGGGAGGTTACACTGAAGCTTTCTTT	CASSKYEGGYTEAFF
14	TRBJ2-2	TRBD1	TRBV7-6	NA	TGTGCCAGCAGCTCGGGGACAGGGTTCGGGGAGCTGTTTTTT	CASSSGTGFGELFF
17	TRBJ1-2	TRBD1	TRBV19	NA	TGTGCCAGTACCCTATTATTCCGGGACAGACTGTTCTATGGCTACACCTTC	CASTLLFRDRLFYGYTF
15	TRBJ2-7	NA	TRBV7-9	NA	TGTGCCAGCAGCTTAAAGTACGGGAGTGGGTACGAGCAGTACTTC	CASSLKYGSGYEQYF
14	TRBJ1-2	TRBD1	TRBV5-4	NA	TGTGCCAGCAGCTTCCGACAGGGGGCTCGAGGCTACACCTTC	CASSFRQGARGYTF
15	TRBJ1-2	NA	TRBV4-3	NA	TGCGCCAGCAGCCAAGAAGTACAGCCGAACTATGGCTACACCTTC	CASSQEVQPNYGYTF
15	TRBJ2-1	TRBD2	TRBV9	few	TGTGCCAGCAGCGTAGGGGGCGGGGGGGCCTATGAGCAGTTCTTC	CASSVGGGGAYEQFF
13	TRBJ1-5	NA	TRBV15	NA	TGTGCCACCAGCCCTAATAGCAATCAGCCCCAGCATTTT	CATSPNSNQPQHF
17	TRBJ2-2	TRBD2	TRBV7-9	NA	TGTGCCAGCAGCTTAGCTGGCGGGGGAGGGAACACCGGGGAGCTGTTTTTT	CASSLAGGGGNTGELFF
15	TRBJ1-6	TRBD1	TRBV7-2	NA	TGTGCCAGCAGCCTCGGACAGGGCGGCAATTCACCCCTCCACTTT	CASSLGQGGNSPLHF
14	TRBJ2-1	NA	TRBV11-3	NA	TGTGCCAGCAGCTTAGATCTGAAGGGGAATGAGCAGTTCTTC	CASSLDLKGNEQFF
15	TRBJ1-1	NA	TRBV5-6	NA	TGTGCCAGCAGCTTAAGCCCTTTTGGAGGGGCTGAAGCTTTCTTT	CASSLSPFGGAEAFF
16	TRBJ1-2	NA	TRBV27	NA	TGTGCCAGCAGTTTATTCGCCAGGGATCCGAACTATGGCTACACCTTC	CASSLFARDPNYGYTF
15	TRBJ2-5	TRBD1	TRBV6-6	NA	TGTGCCAGCAGTCAGGACAGGGGAATCCAAGAGACCCAGTACTTC	CASSQDRGIQETQYF
15	TRBJ1-5	TRBD1	TRBV7-2	NA	TGTGCCAGCCAACCTCAACAGGGGACCAATCAGCCCCAGCATTTT	CASQPQQGTNQPQHF
14	TRBJ1-2	NA	TRBV27	NA	TGTGCCAGCAGTCCCCTTCAGGGAGGCTATGGCTACACCTTC	CASSPLQGGYGYTF
16	TRBJ2-1	NA	TRBV19	NA	TGTGCCAGTACCCCCCGGGAAGGGTCATCCTACAATGAGCAGTTCTTC	CASTPREGSSYNEQFF
15	TRBJ1-4	NA	TRBV21-1	NA	TGTGCCAGCAGCAAAGGGACAGCAACTAATGAAAAACTGTTTTTT	CASSKGTATNEKLFF
15	TRBJ2-2	NA	TRBV7-9	few	TGTGCCAGCAGCTTTTCGAGGGCCGGGACCGGGGAGCTGTTTTTT	CASSFSRAGTGELFF
13	TRBJ1-2	NA	TRBV5-4	NA	TGTGCCAGCAGCCAAAGAGTTAACTATGGCTACACCTTC	CASSQRVNYGYTF
13	TRBJ1-2	NA	TRBV12-5	NA	TGTGCTAGTGGTTTCAACAGGGAGGGCGGCTACACCTTC	CASGFNREGGYTF
17	TRBJ2-2	TRBD2	TRBV4-1	NA	TGCGCCAGCAGCCAAGATCGGCCTAGCGGGATAGCCGGGGAGCTGTTTTTT	CASSQDRPSGIAGELFF
13	TRBJ1-1	NA	TRBV2	NA	TGTGCCAGCGGGGCAGGGCTGAACACTGAAGCTTTCTTT	CASGAGLNTEAFF
21	TRBJ1-5	NA	TRBV6-1	NA	TGTGCCAGCAGTGAAAAGGGGGATAGGGACCTGTTTGGGTATGGCAATCAGCCCCAGCATTTT	CASSEKGDRDLFGYGNQPQHF
13	TRBJ1-1	TRBD1	TRBV6-1	NA	TGTGCCAGCAGCGGTGTACAGGGGGCTGAAGCTTTCTTT	CASSGVQGAEAFF
15	TRBJ1-2	NA	TRBV21-1	NA	TGTGCCAGCAGCGCTTCGACAGGTTTCCTTGATGGCTACACCTTC	CASSASTGFLDGYTF
13	TRBJ1-1	NA	TRBV9	NA	TGTGCCAGCAGCGCAGGACTCAACACTGAAGCTTTCTTT	CASSAGLNTEAFF
13	TRBJ1-1	TRBD1	TRBV2	NA	TGTGCCAGCAGTCCTGGACAGGGTTTAAGAGCTTTCTTT	CASSPGQGLRAFF
16	TRBJ2-5	TRBD2	TRBV7-8	NA	TGTGCCAGCAGCTTAGTGCTAGCGGGGGGTAAAGAGACCCAGTACTTC	CASSLVLAGGKETQYF
16	TRBJ1-1	TRBD1	TRBV7-2	NA	TGTGCCAGCAGCTTAGGTGGGACAGGGGGAAGCACTGAAGCTTTCTTT	CASSLGGTGGSTEAFF
15	TRBJ1-5	NA	TRBV15	NA	TGTGCCACCAGCAGAGATCGAGGCCTCAATCAGCCCCAGCATTTT	CATSRDRGLNQPQHF
14	TRBJ2-1	TRBD2	TRBV29-1	NA	TGCAGCGGGGAGGGGACTAGCGGCCACAATGAGCAGTTCTTC	CSGEGTSGHNEQFF
16	TRBJ1-3	TRBD1	TRBV7-2	once	TGTGCCAGCAGCCAAGGACAGGGACGCTCTGGAAACACCATATATTTT	CASSQGQGRSGNTIYF
14	TRBJ1-1	TRBD1	TRBV7-9	many	TGTGCCAGCAGCCGTCAACAGGGGGCCACTGAAGCTTTCTTT	CASSRQQGATEAFF
15	TRBJ1-1	NA	TRBV5-6	NA	TGTGCCAGCACCTCTCCTCAACACGCGAACACTGAAGCTTTCTTT	CASTSPQHANTEAFF
13	TRBJ2-1	NA	TRBV6-6	NA	TGTGCCAGTCTGAGTGTCGATTACAATGAGCAGTTCTTC	CASLSVDYNEQFF